The 11 T cell receptor beta chains below all came from one sample that was sequenced in a study of blood T cell repertoires in COVID-19. The table came from immunoSEQ multiplex PCR; TCRdb's copy has only in-frame clones and leaves some out. This table holds about 500,000 clones, 89% found once. Sequencing was performed on peripheral blood. Receptor source: a man younger than 30 with COVID-19, enrolled during active disease.

The chain is built from TRBV13 and TRBJ2-7; 14 nucleotides match TRBD2. The CDR3 runs 17 residues. Germline CDR1 PRHDT, CDR2 FYEKMQ (reference sequence). The V gene end was trimmed by 1 base and the J gene end by 2 bases; junction bases not matched to a gene: 4. CDR3 sequence reads: CASSLVGLAGVAYEQYF. CDR3 coding DNA: TGTGCCAGCAGCTTAGTGGGACTAGCGGGAGTAGCCTACGAGCAGTACTTC.

V is TRBV24-1 and J is TRBJ2-3, with 8 nucleotides matching TRBD1. The CDR3 runs to 16 residues. V shed 4 bases and J 1 base; nucleotides not matched to a gene: 6. The germline gives CDR1 KGHDR, CDR2 SFDVKD. This chain's CDR3 is CATSDPPGQGTDTQYF. CDR3 bases: TGTGCCACCAGTGACCCACCGGGACAGGGCACAGATACGCAGTATTTT.

The J gene is TRBJ1-2, the V gene TRBV5-6; 7 bases agree with TRBD1. J lost 2 bases, V lost 4 bases, and 5 bases had no gene match. The germline gives CDR1 SGHDT, CDR2 YYEEEE. There are 14 residues in the CDR3. The CDR3 coding sequence is TGTGCCAGCAGCCTCCGGGACAGAAACTATGGCTACACCTTC. Translation: CASSLRDRNYGYTF.

This chain connects TRBV29-1 to TRBJ2-5; 10 bases map to TRBD1. V lost 3 bases and J lost 2; bases outside the gene matches: 6. This CDR3 spans 15 amino acids. Germline CDR1 is SQVTM and CDR2 is ANQGSEA. Here the CDR3 DNA reads TGCAGCGTTGAGAGGGACAGGGGACCTCAAGAGACCCAGTACTTC. It yields the protein CSVERDRGPQETQYF.

The chain combines TRBV18 with TRBJ1-1; D unresolved. The V end lost 3 bases, the J end lost 0 bases, and 11 bases lay between the germline ends. The germline V gene has CDR1 KGHSH and CDR2 LQKENI. This CDR3 contains 15 residues. The CDR3 loop reads CASSPFAEVNTEAFF. The CDR3 DNA is TGTGCCAGCTCACCCTTCGCCGAGGTGAACACTGAAGCTTTCTTT.

The chain couples TRBV19 to TRBJ1-1, with D perhaps TRBD1 (5 bases). Trimming took 5 bases from V and 2 from J, leaving 12 bases between them. Germline V CDR1 and CDR2: LNHDA, SQIVND (reference sequence). The CDR3 extends over 14 amino acids. CDR3 protein: CASSPPTDNTEAFF. The CDR3 DNA is TGTGCCAGTAGTCCGCCGACAGATAACACTGAAGCTTTCTTT.

The J gene is TRBJ2-5, the V gene TRBV5-1, with 15 bases fitting TRBD2. V shed 4 bases, J shed 2 bases, and the junction held 9 bases outside the gene matches. The CDR3 spans 18 residues. Germline CDR1 is SGHRS and CDR2 is YFSETQ. This chain's CDR3 is CASSRGLAGGPRQETQYF. The CDR3 DNA reads TGCGCCAGCAGCCGCGGACTAGCGGGAGGGCCCCGGCAAGAGACCCAGTACTTC. Full variable domain (missing parts from reference TRBV5-1 and TRBJ2-5): KAGVTQTPRYLIKTRGQQVTLSCSPISGHRSVSWYQQTPGQGLQFLFEYFSETQRNKGNFPGRFSGRQFSNSRSEMNVSTLELGDSALYLCASSRGLAGGPRQETQYFGPGTRLLVL.

Comment on this clone: Within the sample, other DNA sequences also encode this same CDR3. The genes are TRBV5-1 and TRBJ2-7, with D tentatively TRBD2 (6 bases). Between the trimmed V and J ends, which lost 2 bases and 3 bases, there was a span of 12 bases. This CDR3 comprises 14 residues. Germline loops: CDR1 SGHRS, CDR2 YFSETQ. The CDR3 DNA follows: TGCGCCAGCAGCTTCGGGGGAGGCAACTACGAGCAGTACTTC. It translates to CASSFGGGNYEQYF.

The chain combines TRBV2 with TRBJ2-5; D uncertain. V dropped 2 bases and J dropped 7 bases, with 5 bases sitting between them. Per germline, CDR1 SNHLY and CDR2 FYNNEI. The CDR3 spans 11 residues. This CDR3 is CASSESVTQYF. In nucleotides, the CDR3 is TGTGCCAGCAGTGAATCAGTGACCCAGTACTTC.

V usage is TRBV5-4 and J usage is TRBJ2-1; 16 positions match TRBD2. V lost 4 bases, J lost 9 bases, and 7 bases stayed unmatched. Germline assignment: CDR1 SGHNT and CDR2 YYREEE (reference sequence). The CDR3 has 16 residues. The CDR3 here is CASSPGGTSGRGEQFF. The CDR3 DNA follows: TGTGCCAGCAGCCCGGGAGGGACTAGCGGGAGGGGTGAGCAGTTCTTC. The full variable domain, completed using reference TRBV5-4 and TRBJ2-1, is ETGVTQSPTHLIKTRGQQVTLRCSSQSGHNTVSWYQQALGQGPQFIFQYYREEENGRGNFPPRFSGLQFPNYSSELNVNALELDDSALYLCASSPGGTSGRGEQFFGPGTRLTVL.

The rearrangement joins TRBV10-2 to TRBJ2-7, with TRBD1 matching over 10 bases. The CDR3 extends over 15 amino acids. Trimming removed 0 bases from V and 6 bases from J; junction bases left unmatched: 5. Germline assignment: CDR1 WSHSY and CDR2 SAAADI. CDR3 loop: CASSESRDRGTEQYF. The CDR3 DNA is TGCGCCAGCAGTGAGTCGAGGGACAGGGGTACCGAGCAGTACTTC.